Following are 18 T cell receptor beta chains from one sample sequenced in a study of T cell repertoires in cytomegalovirus infection. TCRdb used MiXCR to reprocess the reads, holding one entry per CDR3 protein. The sample has fewer than 550,000 distinct CDR3 sequences, about 11% seen once. The sequenced sample was PBMCs. These receptors came from a human donor in good health (CMV status not recorded). Some clones in this sample may be carry-over from other donors' samples.

V gene TRBV29-1 combines with J gene TRBJ1-1; D may be TRBD1 (6 bases). CDR3 size: 13 residues. With 6 bases removed from V and 0 bases from J, the gap between germline ends came to 11 bases. The V gene's germline CDR1 is SQVTM and CDR2 ANQGSEA. CDR3 DNA sequence: TGCAGCGTCCCAGGGGACCTGAACACTGAAGCTTTCTTT. This encodes CSVPGDLNTEAFF.

The chain carries TRBV20-1 and TRBJ2-7; the D gene is possibly TRBD1 (6 bases). CDR3 size: 14 residues. Germline CDR1 is DFQATT and CDR2 is SNEGSKA (reference sequence). V lost 0 bases and J 7 bases, leaving 16 bases between the germline ends. The CDR3 DNA is TGCAGTGCTAGAGATGGCAGTACGGGGACAGAGCAGTACTTC. Protein product: CSARDGSTGTEQYF.

This clonotype was recorded many times. The chain joins TRBV5-4 to TRBJ2-7; 7 bases fit TRBD2. V gave up 1 base and J gave up 2 bases; unmatched junction bases: 6. In germline, CDR1 is SGHNT, CDR2 YYREEE (reference sequence). CDR3 length: 15 amino acids. CDR3: CASSLRREIPYEQYF. The CDR3 DNA is TGTGCCAGCAGCTTGCGGCGGGAGATACCCTACGAGCAGTACTTC.

Turning to this clonotype: The junction does not match germline at one end; this may be a read error. V and J are TRBV2 and TRBJ2-2, with TRBD1 as a possible D gene (5 bases). Germline loops: CDR1 SNHLY, CDR2 FYNNEI. The CDR3 length is 14 residues. DNA of the CDR3: TGTGCCTGCAGAAAGGGGTCCAACACCGGGGAGCTGTTTTTT. This translates into CACRKGSNTGELFF. Full variable domain (remainder filled in from reference TRBV2 and TRBJ2-2): EPEVTQTPSHQVTQMGQEVILRCVPISNHLYFYWYRQILGQKVEFLVSFYNNEISEKSEIFDDQFSVERPDGSNFTLKIRSTKLEDSAMYFCACRKGSNTGELFFGEGSRLTVL.

This clonotype occurred a few times. The rearrangement uses TRBV11-1 and TRBJ2-3; D is undetermined. V was trimmed by 3 bases and J by 5 bases, leaving 15 bases between them. Germline V CDR1 and CDR2: SGHAT, FQDESV (reference sequence). CDR3 length: 15 amino acids. The CDR3 reads CASSFGPGQRDTQYF. In nucleotides, the CDR3 is TGTGCCAGCAGCTTTGGGCCAGGTCAACGAGATACGCAGTATTTT.

As for this clonotype: An end of the junction differs from the germline gene, which may be a read error. J is TRBJ2-1 and V is TRBV5-6; TRBD1 agrees at 7 bases. CDR1 and CDR2 from the germline V gene are SGHDT and YYEEEE. The CDR3 runs 17 residues. The CDR3 loop reads CASSGGQLNYPHNEQSF. CDR3 nucleotide sequence: TGTGCCAGCAGCGGGGGACAGCTCAATTATCCCCACAATGAGCAGTCCTTC.

This clonotype was picked up many times. This chain uses TRBV2 with TRBJ2-5; 8 bases agree with TRBD2. J was trimmed by 1 base and V by 4 bases; bases with no gene match: 5. The CDR3 contains 15 residues. Germline CDR1 is SNHLY and CDR2 is FYNNEI. The CDR3 DNA reads as TGTGCCAGCAGTGTCACTGCGGGGGGCCAAGAGACCCAGTACTTC. Translating gives CASSVTAGGQETQYF.

The rearrangement uses TRBV5-6 and TRBJ1-1; D is perhaps TRBD1 (6 bases). This CDR3 has 12 residues. V dropped 7 bases and J dropped 5 bases, with 12 bases sitting between them. Germline V lookup: CDR1 SGHDT, CDR2 YYEEEE. The CDR3 sequence is CASPRQETEAFF. DNA of the CDR3: TGTGCCAGCCCCCGACAGGAAACTGAAGCTTTCTTT.

This clonotype has a count of ten or more. V usage is TRBV28 and J usage is TRBJ2-7; TRBD1 aligns across 8 bases. V was pared by 8 bases and J by 3 bases, with 9 bases of the junction left unmatched. The CDR3 totals 14 residues. The germline V gene encodes CDR1 MDHEN and CDR2 SYDVKM. The CDR3 is CASQPFTGGYEQYF. The CDR3 nucleotides read TGTGCCAGCCAGCCCTTCACAGGGGGCTACGAGCAGTACTTC.

This clonotype was seen only a few times. The genes are TRBV6-5 and TRBJ2-7, with 8 nucleotides matching TRBD2. The ends lost 5 bases at V and 2 bases at J; junction bases unmatched: 8. CDR3 length: 15 residues. Germline V CDR1 and CDR2: MNHEY, SVGAGI. The CDR3 nucleotides read TGTGCCAGCAGTCCCGGGGGGGAGGCGGCCTACGAGCAGTACTTC. Translated: CASSPGGEAAYEQYF.

This clonotype was detected a few times. Germline and junction disagree at one end, which may indicate a read error. The genes are TRBV4-1 and TRBJ2-6; possible D gene TRBD1, 5 bases. Germline CDR1 reads MGHRA; CDR2 reads YSYEKL. CDR3 length: 15 amino acids. CDR3 coding DNA: TGTGCCAGCAGCCCATACAAGGGGGGGGCCAACGTCCTGACTTTC. It is translated as CASSPYKGGANVLTF.

At least ten counts were recorded for this clonotype. One junction end does not reproduce the germline sequence, and a read error may be involved. V and J are TRBV5-1 and TRBJ1-2; unclear D gene. The CDR3 covers 13 residues. Germline V gene data show CDR1 as SGHRS and CDR2 as YFSETQ. CDR3 DNA: TGTGCCAGCAGCCAAGACGGAAACTATGGCTACACCTTC. It translates to CASSQDGNYGYTF.

This clonotype was recorded many times. The gene calls are TRBV4-2 and TRBJ2-5; tentative D call: TRBD1 (6 bases). The CDR3 has 16 residues. Trimming took 0 bases from V and 3 from J, leaving 14 bases between them. Germline V gene sequence: CDR1 LGHNA, CDR2 YNFKEQ. The CDR3 spells CASSQDLAGAEETQYF. The CDR3 nucleotides are TGTGCCAGCAGCCAAGATTTGGCAGGGGCTGAAGAGACCCAGTACTTC.

The chain combines TRBV7-3 with TRBJ1-1; D possibly corresponds to TRBD1 (6 bases). Per the germline V gene, CDR1 is SGHTA and CDR2 is FQGTGA. Deletions cut 2 bases from V and 7 bases from J, with 17 bases between. The CDR3 is made up of 15 amino acids. The CDR3 is CASSLASGGQREAFF. The DNA of the CDR3 is TGTGCCAGCAGCTTAGCTTCGGGAGGACAGCGTGAAGCTTTCTTT.

This clonotype has a count of ten or more. The chain recombines TRBV7-3 with TRBJ2-1, with a weak D call TRBD2 (6 bases). The V gene's germline CDR1 is SGHTA and CDR2 FQGTGA. V dropped 5 bases and J dropped 0 bases, with 11 bases sitting between them. This CDR3 has 15 amino acids. The DNA for the CDR3 is TGTGCCAGCAGCGTCTGGACTACCTCCTACAATGAGCAGTTCTTC. It specifies CASSVWTTSYNEQFF.

This clonotype was counted many times. The V call is TRBV6-1, the J call TRBJ2-3; D may be TRBD1 (6 bases). Germline CDR1 reads MNHNS; CDR2 reads SASEGT. The CDR3 has 13 residues. V lost 6 bases to trimming and J lost 2 bases, with 9 bases between them. CDR3 sequence: CASSGQNTDTQYF. DNA for the CDR3: TGTGCCAGCAGCGGACAGAACACAGATACGCAGTATTTT.

In its sample, this clonotype was seen many times. V gene TRBV4-2 combines with J gene TRBJ2-3; 8 nucleotides match TRBD2. The CDR3 runs 15 residues. V shed 1 base and J 6 bases; nucleotides not matched to a gene: 6. Germline loops: CDR1 LGHNA, CDR2 YNFKEQ. CDR3 DNA: TGTGCCAGCAGCCAAGGCGGACTAGCAGCCGATACGCAGTATTTT. Its protein is CASSQGGLAADTQYF.

The table lists this clonotype with many counts. The chain combines TRBV12-3 or TRBV12-4 with TRBJ1-3; weak D call: TRBD1 (5 bases). V lost 5 bases, J lost 1 base, and 12 bases lay in between. This CDR3 has 15 residues. Here the CDR3 reads CASSGGWGSGNTIYF. The CDR3 DNA reads TGTGCCAGCAGTGGGGGGTGGGGTTCTGGAAACACCATATATTTT.